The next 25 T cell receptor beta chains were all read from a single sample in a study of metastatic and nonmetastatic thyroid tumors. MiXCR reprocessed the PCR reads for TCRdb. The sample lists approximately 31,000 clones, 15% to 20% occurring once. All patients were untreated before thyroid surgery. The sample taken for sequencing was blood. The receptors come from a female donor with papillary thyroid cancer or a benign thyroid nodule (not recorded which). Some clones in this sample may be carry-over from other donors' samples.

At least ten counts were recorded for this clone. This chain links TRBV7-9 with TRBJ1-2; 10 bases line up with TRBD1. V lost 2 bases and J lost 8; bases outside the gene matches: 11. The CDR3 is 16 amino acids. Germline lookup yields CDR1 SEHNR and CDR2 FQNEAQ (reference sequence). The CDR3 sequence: CASSLRGQGPLGGYTF. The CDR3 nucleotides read TGTGCCAGCAGCTTAAGGGGACAGGGGCCCCTCGGCGGCTACACCTTC.

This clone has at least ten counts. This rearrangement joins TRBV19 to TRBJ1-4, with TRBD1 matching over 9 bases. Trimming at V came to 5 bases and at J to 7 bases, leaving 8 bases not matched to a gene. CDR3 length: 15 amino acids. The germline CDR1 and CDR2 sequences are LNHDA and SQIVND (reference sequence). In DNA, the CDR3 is TGTGCCAGTAGTCGGCCCGGGACAGGGATTGAAAAACTGTTTTTT. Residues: CASSRPGTGIEKLFF. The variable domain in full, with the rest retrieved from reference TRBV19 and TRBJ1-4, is DGGITQSPKYLFRKEGQNVTLSCEQNLNHDAMYWYRQDPGQGLRLIYYSQIVNDFQKGDIAEGYSVSREKKESFPLTVTSAQKNPTAFYLCASSRPGTGIEKLFFGSGTQLSVL.

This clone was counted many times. The CDR3 sequence: CASSYSMTDGYTF. CDR3 DNA sequence: TGTGCCAGCAGTTACTCGATGACAGATGGCTACACCTTC. V gene TRBV6-2 or TRBV6-3 combines with J gene TRBJ1-2; D possibly corresponds to TRBD1 (5 bases). This CDR3 comprises 13 residues. Trimming removed 0 bases at V and 6 bases at J, with 8 bases between. From germline, CDR1 is MNHEY and CDR2 SVGEGT.

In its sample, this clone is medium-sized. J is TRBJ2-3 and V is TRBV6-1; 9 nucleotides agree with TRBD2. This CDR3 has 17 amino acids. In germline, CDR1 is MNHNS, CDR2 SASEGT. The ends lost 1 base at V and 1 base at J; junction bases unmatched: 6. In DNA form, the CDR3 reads TGTGCCAGCAGTGAAGATGACGGCGGGGGGGGCACAGATACGCAGTATTTT. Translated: CASSEDDGGGGTDTQYF.

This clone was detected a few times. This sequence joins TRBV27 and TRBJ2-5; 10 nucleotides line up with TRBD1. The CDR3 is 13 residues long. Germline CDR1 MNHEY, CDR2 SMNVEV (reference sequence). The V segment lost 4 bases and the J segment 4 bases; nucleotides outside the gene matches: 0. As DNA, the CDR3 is TGTGCCAGCAGTTGGGACAGGGGAGAGACCCAGTACTTC. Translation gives CASSWDRGETQYF.

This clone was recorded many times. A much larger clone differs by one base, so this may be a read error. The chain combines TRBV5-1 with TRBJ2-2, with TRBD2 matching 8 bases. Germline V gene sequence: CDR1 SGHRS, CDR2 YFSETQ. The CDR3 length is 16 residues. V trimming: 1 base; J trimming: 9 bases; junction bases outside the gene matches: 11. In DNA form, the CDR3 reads TGCGCCAGCAGCTTGAGGAGCGGGGGTTTAACCAGGGAGCTGTTTTTT. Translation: CASSLRSGGLTRELFF.

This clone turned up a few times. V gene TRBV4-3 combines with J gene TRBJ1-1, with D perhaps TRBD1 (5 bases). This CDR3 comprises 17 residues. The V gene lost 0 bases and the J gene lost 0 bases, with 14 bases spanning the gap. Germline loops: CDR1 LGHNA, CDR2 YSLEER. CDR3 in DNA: TGCGCCAGCAGCCAAGACTGGCCAGGGCCTATGAACACTGAAGCTTTCTTT. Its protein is CASSQDWPGPMNTEAFF.

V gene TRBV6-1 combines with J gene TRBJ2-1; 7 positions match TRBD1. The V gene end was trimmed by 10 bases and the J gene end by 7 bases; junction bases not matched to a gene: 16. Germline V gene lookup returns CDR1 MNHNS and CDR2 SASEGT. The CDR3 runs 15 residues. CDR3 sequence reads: CAISVVGTVRNEQFF. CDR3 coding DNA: TGTGCCATCAGCGTCGTGGGGACAGTGAGGAATGAGCAGTTCTTC.

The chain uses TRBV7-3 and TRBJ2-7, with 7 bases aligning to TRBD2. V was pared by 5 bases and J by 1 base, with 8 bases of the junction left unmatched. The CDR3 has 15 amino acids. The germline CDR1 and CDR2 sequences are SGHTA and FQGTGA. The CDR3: CASSLRAGPSYEQYF. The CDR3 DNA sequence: TGTGCCAGCAGCCTCCGAGCGGGGCCGTCCTACGAGCAGTACTTC.

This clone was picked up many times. DNA for the CDR3: TGTGCCAGCAGTGCGGACAGGTTCAATCAGCCCCAGCATTTT. Its translation: CASSADRFNQPQHF. The chain combines TRBV6-1 with TRBJ1-5, with TRBD1 matching over 7 bases. This CDR3 is 14 amino acids long. Germline V gives CDR1 MNHNS, CDR2 SASEGT. V was clipped by 4 bases and J by 3 bases; unmatched bases: 3.

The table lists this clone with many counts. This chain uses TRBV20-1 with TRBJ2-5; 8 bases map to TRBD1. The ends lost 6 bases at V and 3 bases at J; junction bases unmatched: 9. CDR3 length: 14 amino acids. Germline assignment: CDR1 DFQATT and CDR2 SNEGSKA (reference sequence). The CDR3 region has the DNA TGCAGTGCGAGTTTCGTACAGGGGGAAGAGACCCAGTACTTC. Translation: CSASFVQGEETQYF.

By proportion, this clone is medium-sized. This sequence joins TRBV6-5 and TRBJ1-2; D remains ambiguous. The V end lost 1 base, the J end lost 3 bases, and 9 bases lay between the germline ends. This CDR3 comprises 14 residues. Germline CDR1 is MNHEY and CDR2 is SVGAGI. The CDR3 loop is CASSYLAGDYGYTF. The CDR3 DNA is TGTGCCAGCAGTTACTTGGCAGGCGACTATGGCTACACCTTC.

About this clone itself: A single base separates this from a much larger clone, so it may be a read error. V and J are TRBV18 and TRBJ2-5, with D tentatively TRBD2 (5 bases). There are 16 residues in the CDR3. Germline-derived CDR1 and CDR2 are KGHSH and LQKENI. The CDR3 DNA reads TGTGCCAGCCCACCACCGTCTAGGACTCCCCCCGCGACCCAGTACTTC. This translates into CASPPPSRTPPATQYF.

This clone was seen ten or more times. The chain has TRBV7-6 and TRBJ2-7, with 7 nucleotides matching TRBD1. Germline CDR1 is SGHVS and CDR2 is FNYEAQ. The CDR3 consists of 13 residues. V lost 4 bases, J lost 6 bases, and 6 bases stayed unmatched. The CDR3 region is CASSYGAGGEQYF. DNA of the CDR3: TGTGCCAGCAGCTACGGAGCAGGGGGCGAGCAGTACTTC.

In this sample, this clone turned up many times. The CDR3: CASSQVGQAAEKLFF. DNA for the CDR3: TGTGCCAGCAGCCAAGTGGGACAGGCGGCTGAAAAACTGTTTTTT. The genes are TRBV4-2 and TRBJ1-4; TRBD1 matches at 8 bases. From germline, CDR1 is LGHNA and CDR2 YNFKEQ. The CDR3 is 15 amino acids. The junction had 5 bases not matched to a gene; V was cut back by 1 base and J by 7 bases.

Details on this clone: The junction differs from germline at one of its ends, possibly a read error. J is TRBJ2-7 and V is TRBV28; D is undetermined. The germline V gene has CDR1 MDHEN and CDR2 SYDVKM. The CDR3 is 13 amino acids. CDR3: CASGLVLSYEQYF. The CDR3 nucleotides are TGTGCCAGCGGTTTGGTCCTCTCCTACGAGCAGTACTTC.

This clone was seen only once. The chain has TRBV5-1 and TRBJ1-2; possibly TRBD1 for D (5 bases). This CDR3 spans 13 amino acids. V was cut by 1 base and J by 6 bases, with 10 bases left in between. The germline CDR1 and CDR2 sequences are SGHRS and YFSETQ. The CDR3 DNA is TGCGCCAGCAGCTTGCAAGGGGATCATGGCTACACCTTC. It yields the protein CASSLQGDHGYTF.

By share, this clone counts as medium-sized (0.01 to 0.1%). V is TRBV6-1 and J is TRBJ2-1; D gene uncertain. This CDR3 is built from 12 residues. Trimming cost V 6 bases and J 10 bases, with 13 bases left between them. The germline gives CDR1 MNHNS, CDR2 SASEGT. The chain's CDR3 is CASSPPGPEQFF. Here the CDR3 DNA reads TGTGCCAGCAGCCCCCCGGGCCCCGAGCAGTTCTTC.

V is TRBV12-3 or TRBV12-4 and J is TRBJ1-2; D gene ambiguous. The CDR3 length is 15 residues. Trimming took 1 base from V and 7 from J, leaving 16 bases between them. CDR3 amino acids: CASSLGVSRSSGYTF. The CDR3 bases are TGTGCCAGCAGTTTAGGGGTCAGTAGGTCTTCTGGCTACACCTTC.

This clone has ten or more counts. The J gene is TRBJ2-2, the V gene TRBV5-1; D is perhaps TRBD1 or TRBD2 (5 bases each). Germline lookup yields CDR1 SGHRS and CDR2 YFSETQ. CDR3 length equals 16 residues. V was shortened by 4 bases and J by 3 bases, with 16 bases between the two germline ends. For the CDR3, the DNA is TGCGCCAGCAGCCCGGGGACCGTCCGAGACACCGGGGAGCTGTTTTTT. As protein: CASSPGTVRDTGELFF.

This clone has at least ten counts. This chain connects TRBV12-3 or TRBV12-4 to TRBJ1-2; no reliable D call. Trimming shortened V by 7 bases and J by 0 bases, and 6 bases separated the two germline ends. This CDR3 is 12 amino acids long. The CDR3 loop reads CASTSPNYGYTF. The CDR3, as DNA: TGTGCCAGCACAAGCCCTAACTATGGCTACACCTTC.

In nucleotides, the CDR3 is TGCAGTGCTAGGAGGACAGGGTCTGGAAACACCATATATTTT. It specifies CSARRTGSGNTIYF. The chain has TRBV20-1 and TRBJ1-3; 8 bases line up with TRBD1. The CDR3 is 14 residues long. The germline V gene encodes CDR1 DFQATT and CDR2 SNEGSKA (reference sequence). After removal of 3 bases from V and 1 base from J, the junction contained 2 bases not matched to a gene.

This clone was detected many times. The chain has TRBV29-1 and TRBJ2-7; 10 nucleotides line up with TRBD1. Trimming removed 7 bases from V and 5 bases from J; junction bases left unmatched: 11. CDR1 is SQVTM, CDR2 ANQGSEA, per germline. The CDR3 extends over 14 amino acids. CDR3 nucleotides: TGCAGCGCCCTGGGCCGACAGGGGGCCCACGAGCAGTACTTC. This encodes CSALGRQGAHEQYF.

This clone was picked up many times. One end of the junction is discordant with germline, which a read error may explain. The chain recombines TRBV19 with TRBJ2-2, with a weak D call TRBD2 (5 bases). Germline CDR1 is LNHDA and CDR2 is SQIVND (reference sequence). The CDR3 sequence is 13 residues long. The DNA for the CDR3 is TGTGCCAGTAGTATTTCGGGAACCGAGGAGCTGTTTTTT. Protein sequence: CASSISGTEELFF.

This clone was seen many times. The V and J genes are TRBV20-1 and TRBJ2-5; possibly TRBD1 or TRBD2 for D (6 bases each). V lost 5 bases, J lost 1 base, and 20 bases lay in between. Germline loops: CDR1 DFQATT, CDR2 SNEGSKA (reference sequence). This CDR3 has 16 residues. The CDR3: CSAPLGGDISQETQYF. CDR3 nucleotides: TGCAGTGCTCCCTTAGGAGGGGACATATCCCAAGAGACCCAGTACTTC.